Below are 11 T cell receptor beta chains sequenced from a single sample in a study of shared T cell receptors in the human thymus. Generated by immunoSEQ multiplex PCR, the TCRdb table keeps only in-frame clones and is missing some. The sample lists approximately 760,000 clones; 80% to 90% were seen once. The same data also contributed to another study, on human thymus T cells.

The specimen sequenced was thymocytes. These receptor sequences come from a girl less than two years old with a congenital heart defect.

The chain joins TRBV6-5 to TRBJ1-5; weak D call: TRBD1 (6 bases). The CDR3 sequence is 13 residues long. CDR1 MNHEY and CDR2 SVGAGI come from the germline V gene. The germline V and J ends were trimmed by 6 bases and 7 bases, with 13 bases remaining between them. In DNA, the CDR3 is TGTGCCAGCAGGAGGGGGATAGGCCAGCCCCAGCATTTT. Residues: CASRRGIGQPQHF.

The chain joins TRBV19 to TRBJ2-3, with TRBD1 matching over 8 bases. Germline lookup yields CDR1 LNHDA and CDR2 SQIVND (reference sequence). This CDR3 contains 13 residues. CDR3 nucleotides: TGTGCTGCATGGGACAGGCATGGAGATACGCAGTATTTT. This gives the protein CAAWDRHGDTQYF.

The chain joins TRBV5-1 to TRBJ2-5, with 8 bases identical to TRBD2. The V and J ends lost 4 bases and 1 base, in that order; junction bases with no gene match: 15. Germline assignment: CDR1 SGHRS and CDR2 YFSETQ. The CDR3 runs to 18 residues. The CDR3 DNA reads as TGCGCCAGCAGCACCCATAGCGGGGCTTATAGGGTCCAAGAGACCCAGTACTTC. Protein sequence: CASSTHSGAYRVQETQYF. The complete variable domain, with remaining parts taken from reference TRBV5-1 and TRBJ2-5, reads KAGVTQTPRYLIKTRGQQVTLSCSPISGHRSVSWYQQTPGQGLQFLFEYFSETQRNKGNFPGRFSGRQFSNSRSEMNVSTLELGDSALYLCASSTHSGAYRVQETQYFGPGTRLLVL.

The rearrangement links TRBV5-8 to TRBJ2-5; tentatively, D is TRBD1 (6 bases). The CDR3 consists of 17 residues. Germline V lookup: CDR1 SGHTS, CDR2 YDEGEE. The germline V and J ends were trimmed by 0 bases and 0 bases, with 15 bases remaining between them. The CDR3 loop is CASSLELGAPYQETQYF. CDR3 DNA sequence: TGTGCCAGCAGCTTGGAACTGGGGGCCCCGTACCAAGAGACCCAGTACTTC.

The chain recombines TRBV6-5 with TRBJ2-2; TRBD1 matches at 10 bases. J was trimmed by 4 bases and V by 6 bases; bases with no gene match: 2. Per germline, CDR1 MNHEY and CDR2 SVGAGI. The CDR3 extends over 14 amino acids. The CDR3 region is CASRTGGGTGELFF. DNA of the CDR3: TGTGCCAGCAGGACAGGGGGCGGCACCGGGGAGCTGTTTTTT.

This clone was picked up one time. The chain links TRBV9 to TRBJ1-1, with 9 bases matching TRBD1. Looked up from germline, CDR1 is SGDLS and CDR2 is YYNGEE. Unmatched junction bases numbered 8, after V lost 3 bases and J lost 2 bases. The CDR3 is 16 residues long. This CDR3 reads CASSAGQGGINTEAFF. In DNA, the CDR3 is TGTGCCAGCAGCGCGGGACAGGGTGGCATCAACACTGAAGCTTTCTTT.

The chain is built from TRBV5-1 and TRBJ2-5, with 8 bases that match TRBD2. The J call is uncertain, as TRBJ2-7 better fits the DNA end. This CDR3 spans 16 amino acids. Germline-derived CDR1 and CDR2 are SGHRS and YFSETQ. DNA for the CDR3: TGCGCCAGCAGCTTTATAGAGCGGGGGATTGAACACGAGCAGTACTTC. Its protein is CASSFIERGIEHEQYF.

The chain has TRBV7-9 and TRBJ2-2; D perhaps matches TRBD1 (5 bases). Per germline, CDR1 SEHNR and CDR2 FQNEAQ (reference sequence). V lost 5 bases and J 1 base, leaving 8 bases between the germline ends. This CDR3 is 14 amino acids long. The CDR3 sequence: CASSVTENTGELFF. In nucleotides, the CDR3 is TGTGCCAGCAGCGTGACAGAGAACACCGGGGAGCTGTTTTTT.

The table lists this clone with a few counts. J is TRBJ2-7 and V is TRBV15; a weak D match, TRBD1 (6 bases). The CDR3 extends over 13 amino acids. Germline V CDR1 and CDR2: LNHNV, YYDKDF (reference sequence). The germline V and J ends were trimmed by 0 bases and 4 bases, with 7 bases remaining between them. CDR3 region: CATSRDQGYEQYF. As DNA, the CDR3 is TGTGCCACCAGCAGAGATCAGGGGTACGAGCAGTACTTC.

J is TRBJ2-7 and V is TRBV27, with 7 bases identical to TRBD2. Germline V gene sequence: CDR1 MNHEY, CDR2 SMNVEV (reference sequence). The length of the CDR3 is 16 residues. V shed 5 bases, J shed 2 bases, and the junction held 12 bases outside the gene matches. The CDR3 loop is CASSGGGPAEAYEQYF. The CDR3 DNA reads as TGTGCCAGCAGTGGGGGGGGACCCGCCGAGGCCTACGAGCAGTACTTC.

The chain joins TRBV29-1 to TRBJ1-1; a possible D gene is TRBD1 (6 bases). The V end lost 7 bases, the J end lost 1 base, and 31 bases lay between the germline ends. The CDR3 consists of 19 residues. The germline CDR1 and CDR2 sequences are SQVTM and ANQGSEA. The CDR3 DNA reads as TGCAGCGCCTCTTTACGCCAGGGGCGATTTAAAGCAGGGAACACTGAAGCTTTCTTT. Protein product: CSASLRQGRFKAGNTEAFF.